Below are 23 T cell receptor beta chains sequenced from a single sample in a study of shared clonotypes between healthy human individuals (dated by TCRdb to about 2020). CD8 naive samples were CD45RO-negative cells positively selected for CCR7, giving a CD45RA+CCR7+ population that excluded TemRA cells. The receptor library was made with the immunoSEQ multiplex PCR assay. TCRdb's version of the immuneACCESS table is confined to in-frame rearrangements and falls short of the full clone set. An unresolved V gene accounts for under half of the shortfall where checked; the remainder is of unknown origin. The sample data list around 600,000 clones, and around 96% of these were observed just once. The ten largest make up over 0.095% of the sample. The sequencing sample was made of naive CD8+ T cells sorted from blood. The sample's cell subset or site, from its label and the paper: CD45RA+CCR7+. These receptors originate from a woman in her 30s in good health.

V gene TRBV7-6 combines with J gene TRBJ2-2; 7 nucleotides align to TRBD1. The length of the CDR3 is 15 residues. V lost 4 bases, J lost 3 bases, and 5 bases stayed unmatched. Germline V lookup: CDR1 SGHVS, CDR2 FNYEAQ. Here the CDR3 DNA reads TGTGCCAGCAGCTCGGGGACAGTGGACACCGGGGAGCTGTTTTTT. It specifies CASSSGTVDTGELFF.

The chain employs TRBV9 and TRBJ1-1; 8 nucleotides line up with TRBD1. V lost 3 bases and J lost 5; bases outside the gene matches: 3. The CDR3 is made up of 13 amino acids. CDR1 and CDR2 (germline): SGDLS, YYNGEE. CDR3: CASSGQGRTEAFF. As DNA, the CDR3 is TGTGCCAGCAGCGGACAGGGGAGGACTGAAGCTTTCTTT.

The rearrangement joins TRBV13 to TRBJ2-7; D possibly corresponds to TRBD2 (5 bases). Germline V lookup: CDR1 PRHDT, CDR2 FYEKMQ (reference sequence). The ends were cut back, 5 bases at V and 3 bases at J, with 11 bases in the middle. The CDR3 spans 13 residues. CDR3 DNA: TGTGCCAGCAGCGCCCCCGGACTCTACGAGCAGTACTTC. It specifies CASSAPGLYEQYF.

The chain uses TRBV6-5 and TRBJ1-4; D is perhaps TRBD1 (6 bases). The germline CDR1 and CDR2 sequences are MNHEY and SVGAGI. The CDR3 spans 15 residues. Trimming took off 6 bases at V and 8 bases at J, with 19 bases between the two ends. CDR3 protein: CASRVGYRDGEKLFF. The CDR3 DNA reads as TGTGCCAGCAGGGTGGGATACAGGGATGGCGAAAAACTGTTTTTT.

The genes are TRBV19 and TRBJ1-3, with D unclear. Looked up from germline, CDR1 is LNHDA and CDR2 is SQIVND (reference sequence). This CDR3 has 10 residues. Trimming removed 7 bases from V and 4 bases from J, with 2 bases in between. The CDR3: CASTGNTIYF. The CDR3 region has the DNA TGTGCCAGTACCGGAAACACCATATATTTT.

The gene calls are TRBV7-9 and TRBJ2-5; D could derive from TRBD1 or TRBD2 (5 bases each). Per the germline V gene, CDR1 is SEHNR and CDR2 is FQNEAQ (reference sequence). This CDR3 region has 14 residues. The V gene lost 1 base and the J gene lost 4 bases, with 10 bases spanning the gap. The CDR3 region has the DNA TGTGCCAGCAGCTTAGGGGTGGGACCAGAGACCCAGTACTTC. It specifies CASSLGVGPETQYF.

V and J are TRBV4-1 and TRBJ2-2; D might be TRBD1 or TRBD2, each matching 5 bases. Trimming took 5 bases from V and 2 from J, leaving 9 bases between them. Looked up from germline, CDR1 is MGHRA and CDR2 is YSYEKL. This CDR3 contains 14 residues. The CDR3 DNA is TGCGCCAGCAGCACGGGACCAAACACCGGGGAGCTGTTTTTT. Its translation is CASSTGPNTGELFF.

The chain links TRBV4-2 to TRBJ2-5, with 16 bases aligning to TRBD2. J was trimmed by 5 bases and V by 2 bases; bases with no gene match: 14. Per the germline V gene, CDR1 is LGHNA and CDR2 is YNFKEQ. The CDR3 loop spans 20 amino acids. CDR3 region: CASSQPGTSGRALGEETQYF. CDR3 in DNA: TGTGCCAGCAGCCAACCCGGGACTAGCGGGAGGGCCTTGGGGGAGGAGACCCAGTACTTC.

This clone was recorded once. The CDR3 here is CASRPTQQGSEQFF. In DNA form, the CDR3 reads TGTGCCAGCAGACCTACCCAACAGGGTAGTGAGCAGTTCTTC. The chain recombines TRBV28 with TRBJ2-1; TRBD1 is a possible D gene (6 bases). The V end was cut by 6 bases, the J end by 9 bases, with 18 bases between. CDR3 length equals 14 residues. The V gene's germline CDR1 is MDHEN and CDR2 SYDVKM.

This rearrangement joins TRBV29-1 to TRBJ2-7; 9 nucleotides match TRBD1. V was clipped by 6 bases and J by 2 bases; unmatched bases: 11. CDR3 length equals 15 residues. The germline gives CDR1 SQVTM, CDR2 ANQGSEA. CDR3 DNA: TGCAGCGTCGAATCCGGGACAGGGAGAGCCTACGAGCAGTACTTC. Translating gives CSVESGTGRAYEQYF.

V and J are TRBV11-2 and TRBJ2-7, with D unresolved. The V end was cut by 4 bases, the J end by 3 bases, with 13 bases between. This CDR3 has 14 residues. Germline CDR1 reads SGHAT; CDR2 reads FQNNGV. CDR3 nucleotide sequence: TGTGCCAGCAGCTCCGGAACGGCGAACTACGAGCAGTACTTC. Translating it yields CASSSGTANYEQYF.

The chain combines TRBV10-1 with TRBJ2-7; D is ambiguous. The CDR3 is 13 residues long. CDR1 and CDR2 (germline): WNHNN, SYGVQD (reference sequence). The V end was cut by 2 bases, the J end by 3 bases, with 8 bases between. The CDR3 is CASSEGNGYEQYF. The DNA of the CDR3 is TGCGCCAGCAGTGAGGGTAATGGCTACGAGCAGTACTTC.

This chain uses TRBV5-6 with TRBJ2-3, with TRBD2 matching 10 bases. The CDR3 is made up of 14 amino acids. Trimming took 6 bases from V and 11 from J; bases not matched to a gene: 12. Germline V gene lookup returns CDR1 SGHDT and CDR2 YYEEEE. The CDR3: CASTGTLLAGKQYF. The CDR3 DNA is TGTGCCAGCACCGGGACCCTACTAGCGGGGAAGCAGTATTTT.

The CDR3 protein is CAWSVLELRGDEKLFF. For the CDR3, the DNA is TGTGCCTGGAGTGTCCTAGAATTGAGGGGGGATGAAAAACTGTTTTTT. The chain links TRBV30 to TRBJ1-4, with D perhaps TRBD1 (6 bases). The CDR3 sequence is 16 residues long. V shed 0 bases and J shed 6 bases, with 17 bases lying between them. CDR1 is GTSNPN, CDR2 SVGIG, per germline (reference sequence).

The chain joins TRBV7-3 to TRBJ2-3; 10 nucleotides agree with TRBD2. V shed 5 bases, J shed 0 bases, and the junction held 5 bases outside the gene matches. The CDR3 spans 16 residues. Germline CDR1 and CDR2: SGHTA and FQGTGA. CDR3 in amino acids: CASSVGLASSTDTQYF. The CDR3 DNA reads TGTGCCAGCAGCGTGGGACTAGCGTCTAGCACAGATACGCAGTATTTT. The full variable domain, rest sourced from reference TRBV7-3 and TRBJ2-3, is GAGVSQTPSNKVTEKGKYVELRCDPISGHTALYWYRQSLGQGPEFLIYFQGTGAADDSGLPNDRFFAVRPEGSVSTLKIQRTERGDSAVYLCASSVGLASSTDTQYFGPGTRLTVL.

The CDR3 DNA follows: TGTGCCAGCAGCCTGGGACAGGGGGCGTATGGCTACACCTTC. Its translation: CASSLGQGAYGYTF. The chain carries TRBV11-1 and TRBJ1-2; 12 bases align to TRBD1. Per germline, CDR1 SGHAT and CDR2 FQDESV (reference sequence). The CDR3 runs to 14 residues. J was trimmed by 5 bases and V by 5 bases; bases with no gene match: 3.

V and J are TRBV21-1 and TRBJ2-3; TRBD2, the table's D call, was not compared with the DNA. TRBV21-1 is termed a pseudogene. This CDR3 spans 17 amino acids. CDR3 region: CASSKKELADDTDTQYF. The CDR3 DNA reads TGTGCCAGCAGCAAAAAGGAGTTAGCGGACGACACAGATACGCAGTATTTT.

This clone appeared once. The chain joins TRBV27 to TRBJ2-2; D gene uncertain. Trimming stripped 5 bases from V and 0 bases from J, with 10 bases between. This CDR3 comprises 15 residues. The germline V gene has CDR1 MNHEY and CDR2 SMNVEV (reference sequence). The CDR3 is CASSIRSANTGELFF. For the CDR3, the DNA is TGTGCCAGCAGTATCAGATCCGCGAACACCGGGGAGCTGTTTTTT.

This clone was recorded once. For the CDR3, the DNA is TGTGCCAGCACCGGGACTAGCGGGGAAGATACGCAGTATTTT. Translating it yields CASTGTSGEDTQYF. The genes are TRBV9 and TRBJ2-3, with TRBD2 matching over 13 bases. The J segment lost 5 bases and the V segment lost 6 bases, leaving 3 bases of the junction unmatched. The length of the CDR3 is 14 residues. Germline loops: CDR1 SGDLS, CDR2 YYNGEE.

The CDR3: CASSTQGPTIAEAFF. CDR3 DNA: TGTGCCAGCAGTACGCAGGGGCCGACGATCGCTGAAGCTTTCTTT. The genes are TRBV6-5 and TRBJ1-1; weak D call: TRBD1 (6 bases). V gave up 5 bases and J gave up 6 bases, with 19 bases separating them. CDR3 length equals 15 residues. Germline assignment: CDR1 MNHEY and CDR2 SVGAGI.

This clone was observed a single time. V and J are TRBV30 and TRBJ2-2; 12 positions agree with TRBD2. Unmatched junction bases numbered 12, after V lost 7 bases and J lost 3 bases. There are 17 residues in the CDR3. Germline assignment: CDR1 GTSNPN and CDR2 SVGIG (reference sequence). The CDR3 protein is CASELAGGPDYTGELFF. CDR3 in DNA: TGTGCCTCAGAACTAGCGGGAGGCCCCGATTACACCGGGGAGCTGTTTTTT.

With regard to this clone: This sample also contains other DNA sequences that code for the same CDR3. V is TRBV10-3 and J is TRBJ1-1; D uncertain. Looked up from germline, CDR1 is ENHRY and CDR2 is SYGVKD. CDR3 length equals 12 residues. V shed 0 bases and J shed 6 bases, with 5 bases lying between them. The CDR3: CAISESEAEAFF. In nucleotides, the CDR3 is TGTGCCATCAGTGAGTCGGAGGCTGAAGCTTTCTTT.

The chain recombines TRBV27 with TRBJ2-7, with a tentative D call TRBD1 (6 bases). Trimming cost V 6 bases and J 2 bases, with 20 bases left between them. The CDR3 consists of 16 residues. CDR1 and CDR2 (germline): MNHEY, SMNVEV (reference sequence). The CDR3 DNA reads TGTGCCAGCAGCGCTATACATGGGGGCGTAGCCTACGAGCAGTACTTC. This gives the protein CASSAIHGGVAYEQYF.